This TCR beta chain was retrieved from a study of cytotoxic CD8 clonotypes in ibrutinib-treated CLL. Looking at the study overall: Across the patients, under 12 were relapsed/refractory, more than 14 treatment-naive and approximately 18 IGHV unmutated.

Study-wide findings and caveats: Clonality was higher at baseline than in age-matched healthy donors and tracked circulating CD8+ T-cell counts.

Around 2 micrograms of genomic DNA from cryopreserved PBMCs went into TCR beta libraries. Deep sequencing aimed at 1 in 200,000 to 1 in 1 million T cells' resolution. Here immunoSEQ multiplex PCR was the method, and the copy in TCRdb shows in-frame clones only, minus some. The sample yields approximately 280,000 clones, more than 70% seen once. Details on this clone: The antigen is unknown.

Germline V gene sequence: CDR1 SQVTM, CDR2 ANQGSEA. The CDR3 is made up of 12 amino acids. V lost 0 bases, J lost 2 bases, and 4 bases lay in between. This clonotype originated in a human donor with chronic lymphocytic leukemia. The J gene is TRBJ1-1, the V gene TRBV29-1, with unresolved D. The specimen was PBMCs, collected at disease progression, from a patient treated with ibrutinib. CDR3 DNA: TGCAGCGTTGAAGAGACAAACACTGAAGCTTTCTTT. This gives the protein CSVEETNTEAFF. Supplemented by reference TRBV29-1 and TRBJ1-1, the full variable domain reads SAVISQKPSRDICQRGTSLTIQCQVDSQVTMMFWYRQQPGQSLTLIATANQGSEATYESGFVIDKFPISRPNLTFSTLTVSNMSPEDSSIYLCSVEETNTEAFFGQGTRLTVV.